This passage covers 30 T cell receptor beta chains from one sample sequenced in a study of T cell repertoires in cytomegalovirus infection. TCRdb itself ran the reads through MiXCR, one entry per CDR3 protein. Of 700,000 to 950,000 distinct CDR3 sequences in the sample, about 33% were seen once. No antigen is known for these receptors. This material consisted of cultured CD8+ T cells from PBMCs, taken from culture after CMV antigen stimulation. The receptors shown here come from a human donor in good health (CMV status not recorded). Some clones in this sample may be carry-over from other donors' samples.

With regard to this clonotype: A read error is possible here, since a much larger clone lies one base away. The rearrangement joins TRBV12-3 or TRBV12-4 to TRBJ1-1; D is ambiguous. This CDR3 contains 15 residues. Trimming cost V 6 bases and J 0 bases, with 14 bases left between them. The CDR3 coding sequence is TGTGCCAGCAGCCCCTTCACGGATCTGAACACTGAAGCTTTCTTT. It encodes CASSPFTDLNTEAFF.

This rearrangement joins TRBV6-6 to TRBJ2-3; D is tentatively TRBD1 or TRBD2 (6 bases each). Trimming shortened V by 5 bases and J by 4 bases, and 13 bases separated the two germline ends. Germline CDR1 MNHNY, CDR2 SVGAGI (reference sequence). The CDR3 consists of 14 residues. The CDR3 DNA reads as TGTGCCAGCAGTCGTGGGGGCGGGGCAGATACGCAGTATTTT. It is translated as CASSRGGGADTQYF.

This clonotype was picked up many times. The CDR3 DNA follows: TGTGCCACCCCGGGGGGCGGTTCCCCTGAAGCTTTCTTT. Its translation: CATPGGGSPEAFF. The chain carries TRBV2 and TRBJ1-1; D may be TRBD1 (6 bases). V lost 10 bases, J lost 6 bases, and 18 bases lay in between. The CDR3 runs 13 residues. Germline assignment: CDR1 SNHLY and CDR2 FYNNEI.

The rearrangement links TRBV10-3 to TRBJ1-5; D unclear. CDR3 length: 16 residues. Germline CDR1 is ENHRY and CDR2 is SYGVKD. V was trimmed by 3 bases and J by 1 base, leaving 13 bases between them. CDR3 amino acids: CAISDLKGRSNQPQHF. The CDR3 DNA reads as TGTGCCATCAGTGACCTAAAAGGCCGAAGCAATCAGCCCCAGCATTTT.

Only a few counts were recorded for this clonotype. The V and J genes are TRBV2 and TRBJ1-4; D may be TRBD1 (6 bases). In germline, CDR1 is SNHLY, CDR2 FYNNEI. The V and J ends lost 8 bases and 5 bases respectively, with 18 bases between them. The CDR3 length is 15 residues. The CDR3 protein is CASARFSGGNEKLFF. The CDR3 DNA sequence: TGTGCCAGCGCCCGTTTTTCTGGGGGCAATGAAAAACTGTTTTTT.

The chain couples TRBV6-1 to TRBJ2-3; D is tentatively TRBD1 or TRBD2 (5 bases each). The V end was cut by 7 bases, the J end by 0 bases, with 11 bases between. The CDR3 loop spans 14 amino acids. Germline loops: CDR1 MNHNS, CDR2 SASEGT. In DNA form, the CDR3 reads TGTGCCAGCAACTCATGGGGGAGCACAGATACGCAGTATTTT. As protein: CASNSWGSTDTQYF.

This clonotype has a handful of counts. The chain links TRBV5-6 to TRBJ1-3; tentatively, D is TRBD1 (5 bases). Germline V lookup: CDR1 SGHDT, CDR2 YYEEEE. V shed 2 bases and J shed 4 bases, with 19 bases lying between them. This CDR3 spans 17 amino acids. The DNA of the CDR3 is TGTGCCAGCAGCTTCTTCGGGGCAGGGCTTGGAGGAAACACCATATATTTT. Protein: CASSFFGAGLGGNTIYF.

The rearrangement links TRBV6-4 to TRBJ1-3; D gene unclear. The CDR3 is 13 residues long. Trimming shortened V by 2 bases and J by 2 bases, and 4 bases separated the two germline ends. Germline assignment: CDR1 MRHNA and CDR2 SNTAGT. DNA for the CDR3: TGTGCCAGCAGTGACACGCCTGGAAACACCATATATTTT. This sequence encodes CASSDTPGNTIYF.

J is TRBJ1-2 and V is TRBV19; D not certain. CDR1 is LNHDA and CDR2 is SQIVND in the germline V gene (reference sequence). The CDR3 loop spans 14 amino acids. The germline V and J ends were trimmed by 7 bases and 3 bases, with 15 bases remaining between them. CDR3 in amino acids: CASNINSYYYGYTF. The CDR3 coding sequence is TGTGCCAGTAACATCAATTCATACTACTATGGCTACACCTTC. The whole variable domain, filled in from reference TRBV19 and TRBJ1-2, reads DGGITQSPKYLFRKEGQNVTLSCEQNLNHDAMYWYRQDPGQGLRLIYYSQIVNDFQKGDIAEGYSVSREKKESFPLTVTSAQKNPTAFYLCASNINSYYYGYTFGSGTRLTVV.

This clonotype showed up just a few times. The rearrangement joins TRBV5-8 to TRBJ2-4, with 8 bases identical to TRBD1. CDR3 size: 15 residues. Per the germline V gene, CDR1 is SGHTS and CDR2 is YDEGEE. Germline trimming cut 8 bases from V and 1 base from J; bases unmatched to any gene: 8. DNA of the CDR3: TGTGCCAGGGACAGGGAGTATATCGCCAAAAACATTCAGTACTTC. It translates to CARDREYIAKNIQYF. Complete variable domain (other parts from reference TRBV5-8 and TRBJ2-4): EAGVTQSPTHLIKTRGQQATLRCSPISGHTSVYWYQQALGLGLQFLLWYDEGEERNRGNFPPRFSGRQFPNYSSELNVNALELEDSALYLCARDREYIAKNIQYFGAGTRLSVL.

The V gene is TRBV7-9, the J gene TRBJ2-5; D is perhaps TRBD2 (5 bases). The CDR3 totals 18 residues. Trimming removed 5 bases at V and 3 bases at J, with 25 bases between. The germline V gene has CDR1 SEHNR and CDR2 FQNEAQ (reference sequence). Here the CDR3 reads CASSAPKTNPLREETQYF. CDR3 DNA sequence: TGTGCCAGCAGCGCCCCTAAGACTAATCCGTTGCGTGAAGAGACCCAGTACTTC.

This clonotype was counted between two and nine times. This chain links TRBV5-6 with TRBJ2-2, with 9 nucleotides matching TRBD2. This CDR3 spans 15 amino acids. Trimming cost V 5 bases and J 5 bases; bases outside gene matches: 7. Germline CDR1 reads SGHDT; CDR2 reads YYEEEE. The CDR3 loop reads CASSRLAEGTGELFF. As DNA, the CDR3 is TGTGCCAGCAGTCGACTAGCGGAGGGGACCGGGGAGCTGTTTTTT.

The rearrangement uses TRBV4-1 and TRBJ2-2; D may be TRBD1 or TRBD2 (5 bases each). The CDR3 is made up of 14 amino acids. From germline, CDR1 is MGHRA and CDR2 YSYEKL. V shed 5 bases and J shed 5 bases, with 12 bases lying between them. Written as DNA, the CDR3 is TGCGCCAGCAGCTTTAGGGACGGTACCGGGGAGCTGTTTTTT. Translation gives CASSFRDGTGELFF.

This clonotype was counted a few times. The chain carries TRBV19 and TRBJ1-2; 11 bases map to TRBD1. V lost 5 bases, J lost 4 bases, and 3 bases stayed unmatched. CDR1 is LNHDA and CDR2 is SQIVND in the germline V gene (reference sequence). The CDR3 spans 14 residues. The CDR3 bases are TGTGCCAGTAGTGCCGGACAGGGGGCCTATGGCTACACCTTC. It yields the protein CASSAGQGAYGYTF.

This clonotype was counted a single time. The chain joins TRBV3-1 to TRBJ2-7; a possible D gene is TRBD2 (5 bases). Germline CDR1 LGHDT, CDR2 YNNKEL (reference sequence). The V and J ends lost 7 bases and 7 bases respectively, with 20 bases between them. The CDR3 covers 14 residues. DNA of the CDR3: TGTGCCAGCACCTCCTCCCGGGCTGAGGGAGAGCAGTACGTC. It specifies CASTSSRAEGEQYV.

This clonotype was seen a handful of times. This chain joins TRBV7-6 and TRBJ2-4; no clear D. This CDR3 is built from 17 residues. V lost 2 bases, J lost 0 bases, and 14 bases lay in between. Germline values: CDR1 SGHVS, CDR2 FNYEAQ. CDR3 sequence: CASSLWAPPVAKNIQYF. The CDR3 DNA sequence: TGTGCCAGCAGCTTATGGGCACCACCAGTAGCCAAAAACATTCAGTACTTC.

Only a few counts were recorded for this clonotype. This chain joins TRBV6-5 and TRBJ1-1; TRBD1 aligns across 7 bases. Germline CDR1 is MNHEY and CDR2 is SVGAGI. The CDR3 length is 12 residues. V lost 6 bases and J lost 7; bases outside the gene matches: 5. CDR3 DNA: TGTGCCAGCAGCTTGCGACAGGGTGAAGCTTTCTTT. Translated: CASSLRQGEAFF.

This chain connects TRBV15 to TRBJ2-5; D is possibly TRBD2 (5 bases). The CDR3 has 13 residues. Germline CDR1 reads LNHNV; CDR2 reads YYDKDF (reference sequence). Trimming cost V 3 bases and J 4 bases, with 9 bases left between them. The CDR3 coding sequence is TGTGCCACCAGCAGTACGAGCGGAGAGACCCAGTACTTC. Its protein is CATSSTSGETQYF.

This chain joins TRBV27 and TRBJ1-5; D remains unclear. The V gene's germline CDR1 is MNHEY and CDR2 SMNVEV (reference sequence). This CDR3 has 14 residues. V lost 5 bases and J 4 bases, leaving 12 bases between the germline ends. CDR3 DNA sequence: TGTGCCAGCAGTCATGACCCCCTTAATCAGCCCCAGCATTTT. As protein: CASSHDPLNQPQHF.

This clonotype was seen a few times. This chain joins TRBV7-9 and TRBJ1-1, with 9 bases identical to TRBD1. Losses at the gene ends were 6 bases for V and 6 bases for J; bases not matched to a gene: 5. CDR1 is SEHNR and CDR2 is FQNEAQ in the germline V gene (reference sequence). The CDR3 totals 13 residues. In DNA form, the CDR3 reads TGTGCCAGCAGGGGGACAGGGACTGCTGAAGCTTTCTTT. Protein sequence: CASRGTGTAEAFF.

V gene TRBV24-1 combines with J gene TRBJ2-5; D possibly uses TRBD1 or TRBD2 (6 bases each). Trimming took off 4 bases at V and 1 base at J, with 24 bases between the two ends. CDR3 length equals 19 residues. Germline V lookup: CDR1 KGHDR, CDR2 SFDVKD. The DNA for the CDR3 is TGTGCCACCAGTGACCCCCTCGACAGAGGGGGGTCGGGCCAAGAGACCCAGTACTTC. It codes for CATSDPLDRGGSGQETQYF.

The chain is built from TRBV28 and TRBJ2-7; possible D gene TRBD1, 6 bases. Germline V lookup: CDR1 MDHEN, CDR2 SYDVKM. The CDR3 runs 15 residues. Deletions cut 5 bases from V and 1 base from J, with 15 bases between. As DNA, the CDR3 is TGTGCCAGCAGTCCCCGGGGACACCGGTCCTACGAGCAGTACGTC. This translates into CASSPRGHRSYEQYV.

The table lists this clonotype with a few counts. The CDR3: CASSETGYNTEAFF. The CDR3 DNA reads TGCGCCAGCAGTGAAACAGGGTACAACACTGAAGCTTTCTTT. The chain has TRBV10-2 and TRBJ1-1; D perhaps matches TRBD1 (6 bases). Germline CDR1 is WSHSY and CDR2 is SAAADI. The germline V and J ends were trimmed by 3 bases and 2 bases, with 10 bases remaining between them. The CDR3 is made up of 14 amino acids.

CDR3 sequence: CASSLSSSGGLQETQYF. As DNA, the CDR3 is TGTGCCAGCAGTTTATCCTCCAGCGGGGGCCTCCAAGAGACCCAGTACTTC. This chain joins TRBV28 and TRBJ2-5; 8 nucleotides line up with TRBD2. CDR1 MDHEN and CDR2 SYDVKM come from the germline V gene. The CDR3 is 17 residues long. The trim removed 1 base at V and 1 base at J, leaving 8 bases unmatched.

The chain recombines TRBV11-2 with TRBJ1-2; the D is unclear. CDR3 length: 16 residues. Germline-derived CDR1 and CDR2 are SGHAT and FQNNGV. V was shortened by 1 base and J by 6 bases, with 18 bases between the two germline ends. The CDR3 is CASSLVPGPLADGYTF. CDR3 sequence (DNA): TGTGCCAGCAGCTTAGTGCCAGGCCCCCTGGCTGATGGCTACACCTTC.

A few counts support this clonotype. The chain carries TRBV7-2 and TRBJ2-4; D possibly uses TRBD1 or TRBD2 (5 bases each). The CDR3 length is 13 residues. With 7 bases removed from V and 0 bases from J, the gap between germline ends came to 7 bases. Germline CDR1 reads SGHTA; CDR2 reads FQGNSA. The DNA of the CDR3 is TGTGCCAGCATCGGGACAGCCAAAAACATTCAGTACTTC. Its translation: CASIGTAKNIQYF.

This chain uses TRBV7-9 with TRBJ2-2; D is possibly TRBD1 or TRBD2 (5 bases each). Germline loops: CDR1 SEHNR, CDR2 FQNEAQ (reference sequence). The V end was cut by 4 bases, the J end by 1 base, with 7 bases between. This CDR3 has 14 amino acids. The chain's CDR3 is CASSSGRNTGELFF. CDR3 nucleotides: TGTGCCAGCAGCTCAGGGAGGAACACCGGGGAGCTGTTTTTT.

On this clonotype: A clone one base away is much larger, so this may be a read error. The V call is TRBV7-2, the J call TRBJ2-4; 9 bases line up with TRBD1. The CDR3 is made up of 16 amino acids. Germline lookup yields CDR1 SGHTA and CDR2 FQGNSA. As DNA, the CDR3 is TGTGCCAGCAGCTACAGGGGGCCCTTAGCCAACAACATTCAGTACTTC. Translated: CASSYRGPLANNIQYF.

This clonotype has a count of ten or more. The DNA of the CDR3 is TGTGCCAGTTTAGAGGGGGCGAGAATCAATCAGCCCCAGCATTTT. It specifies CASLEGARINQPQHF. The chain carries TRBV7-8 and TRBJ1-5; 7 bases align to TRBD1. CDR3 length equals 15 residues. V was pared by 9 bases and J by 3 bases, with 11 bases of the junction left unmatched. The germline V gene encodes CDR1 SGHVS and CDR2 FQNEAQ.

This clonotype came up many times. The CDR3 DNA reads TGTGCCAGCTCACTTAGACAGGGAGGCGAGCAGTACTTC. As protein: CASSLRQGGEQYF. V gene TRBV18 combines with J gene TRBJ2-7; weak D call: TRBD1 (7 bases). In germline, CDR1 is KGHSH, CDR2 LQKENI. The CDR3 loop spans 13 amino acids. V was shortened by 4 bases and J by 6 bases, with 13 bases between the two germline ends.